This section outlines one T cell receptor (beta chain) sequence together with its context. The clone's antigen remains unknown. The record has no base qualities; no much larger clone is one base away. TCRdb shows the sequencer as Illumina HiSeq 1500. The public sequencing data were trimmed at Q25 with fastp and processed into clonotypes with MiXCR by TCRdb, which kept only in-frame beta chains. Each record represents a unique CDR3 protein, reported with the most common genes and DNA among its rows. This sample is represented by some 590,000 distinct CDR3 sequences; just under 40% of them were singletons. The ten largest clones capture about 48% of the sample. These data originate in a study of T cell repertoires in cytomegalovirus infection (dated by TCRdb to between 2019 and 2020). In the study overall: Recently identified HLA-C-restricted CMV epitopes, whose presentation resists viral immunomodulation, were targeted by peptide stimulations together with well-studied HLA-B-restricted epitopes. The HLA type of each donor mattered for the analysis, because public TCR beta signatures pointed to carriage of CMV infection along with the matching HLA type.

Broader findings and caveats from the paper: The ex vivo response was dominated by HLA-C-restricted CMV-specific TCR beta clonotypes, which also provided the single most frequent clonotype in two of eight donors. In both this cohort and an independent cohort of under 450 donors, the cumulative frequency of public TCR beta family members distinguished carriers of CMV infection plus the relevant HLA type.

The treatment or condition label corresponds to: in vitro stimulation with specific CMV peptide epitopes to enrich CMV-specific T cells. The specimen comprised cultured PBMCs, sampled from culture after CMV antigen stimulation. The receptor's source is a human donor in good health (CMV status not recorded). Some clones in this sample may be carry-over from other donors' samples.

CDR3 reads: CASSLPSGGGELFF. The sequenced DNA: TGTGCCAGCAGTTTACCAAGCGGGGGCGGGGAGCTGTTTTTT. This receptor chain uses TRBV12-3 or TRBV12-4 and TRBJ2-2, and TRBD2 aligns with 8 junction nucleotides. There are 14 amino acids in the CDR3, from cysteine to phenylalanine inclusive. Only the CDR3 region is kept as DNA, spanning 42 bases read in frame from base 1. Trimmed from V: 2 bases; trimmed from J: 7 bases; junction bases lacking a gene match: 3.